This TCR beta chain was captured in a study of blood T cell repertoires in COVID-19. The overall study: Sites across the United States, Italy and Spain contributed samples from acute and convalescent COVID-19. In each case, the material was cDNA or gDNA derived from T cells, B-cell-depleted T cells, or PBMCs.

Germline CDR1 and CDR2: PRHDT and FYEKMQ (reference sequence). The CDR3 loop spans 13 amino acids. The V gene end was trimmed by 8 bases and the J gene end by 5 bases; junction bases not matched to a gene: 9. Original processing methods: How many nucleated cells were present was estimated from reference gene primer amplification. The data were produced by immunoSEQ multiplex PCR, yet TCRdb's version contains in-frame clones alone and is incomplete. Clone size and V and J calls were adopted from that table, with D and trimming inferred from the DNA. Of 100,000 to 150,000 clones in the sample, 70% to 75% were seen once. About this clone itself: Other DNA sequences of this sample code for an identical CDR3.

This clonotype was obtained from a man in his fifties or sixties with acute or convalescent COVID-19. Specimen: peripheral blood. The chain employs TRBV13 and TRBJ2-7; 7 bases are shared with TRBD2. The CDR3 here is CASGRGRGDEQYF. The DNA for the CDR3 is TGTGCCAGCGGTCGGGGGAGGGGCGACGAGCAGTACTTC.